This TCR beta chain was sequenced for a study of CD8 T cells in Susac syndrome. V dropped 5 bases and J dropped 0; count of bases not matched to a gene: 5. Germline-derived CDR1 and CDR2 are MNHEY and SMNVEV (reference sequence). The CDR3 has 15 residues. Blood CD8+ and CD4+ T cells underwent high-throughput TCR beta sequencing. Stable or active relapsing-remitting multiple sclerosis, untreated and meeting revised McDonald criteria, defined the controls. RNA was extracted with the RNeasy kit, and a quantity of 0.5 to 1 ug was reverse transcribed using random hexamers. The CDR3 of TCR beta was amplified by immunoSEQ multiplex PCR across 54 Vbeta and 13 Jbeta. TCRdb re-called the immunoSEQ multiplex PCR reads with MiXCR, one entry per CDR3 protein. The sample has around 280,000 distinct CDR3 sequences; about 85% are singletons.

The chain combines TRBV27 with TRBJ2-3; 7 bases agree with TRBD1. Sequenced material: CD8+ T cells from PBMCs. The TCR was taken from a human donor with multiple sclerosis. The CDR3: CASSHRDSSTDTQYF. CDR3 nucleotides: TGTGCCAGCAGTCACCGGGACAGCAGCACAGATACGCAGTATTTT.